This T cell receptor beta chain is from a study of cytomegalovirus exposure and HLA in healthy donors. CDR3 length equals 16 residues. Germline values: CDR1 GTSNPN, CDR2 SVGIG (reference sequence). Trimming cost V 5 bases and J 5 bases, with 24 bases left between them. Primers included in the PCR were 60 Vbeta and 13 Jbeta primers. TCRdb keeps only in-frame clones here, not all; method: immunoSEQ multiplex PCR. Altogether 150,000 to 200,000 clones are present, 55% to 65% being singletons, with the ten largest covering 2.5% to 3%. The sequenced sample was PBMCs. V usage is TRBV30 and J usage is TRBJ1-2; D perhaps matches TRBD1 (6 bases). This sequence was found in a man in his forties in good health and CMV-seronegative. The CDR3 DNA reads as TGTGCCTGGGGATTCTTTGGCGGGGGAGGGGGATATGGCTACACCTTC. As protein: CAWGFFGGGGGYGYTF. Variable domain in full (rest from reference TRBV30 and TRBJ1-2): SQTIHQWPATLVQPVGSPLSLECTVEGTSNPNLYWYRQAAGRGLQLLFYSVGIGQISSEVPQNLSASRPQDRQFILSSKKLLLSDSGFYLCAWGFFGGGGGYGYTFGSGTRLTVV.